What follows describes a single TCR beta chain. Its cognate antigen has yet to be identified. Per-base qualities were not stored, and no clone one base away is much larger. Trimming costs V 5 bases and J 1 base, and their ends lie 15 bases apart. The CDR3 runs 16 residues from the cysteine to the phenylalanine. Only the CDR3 region is kept as DNA, spanning 48 bases read in frame from base 1. CDR1 is given as SNHLY and CDR2 as FYNNEI, both from the germline V gene. This record comes from a study of PD-L1 blockade in urothelial cancer (dated by TCRdb to about 2017). Background on the whole study: Therapy was started at some point between 2012 and 2014 for all patients, and atezolizumab 1,200 mg was administered intravenously every 3 weeks. An ECOG performance status of 0 or 1 was recorded for the patients, and 0 to 3 prior chemotherapy regimens had been received by the patients. Blood samples were analyzed at 3 weeks after treatment start (second dose) and at 6 weeks after treatment start. An exploratory multi-omic analysis was conducted of the somatic, immune and clinical correlates of response to PD-L1 blockade with atezolizumab in urothelial cancer. Some 29 patients had pretreatment blood TCR-seq, approximately 24 had at least one posttreatment blood collection, and approximately 24 had tumor TCR-seq. Pretreatment tumor samples, along with matched peripheral blood serially collected before and after atezolizumab treatment, were subjected to TCR sequencing. Durable clinical benefit was achieved by nine patients but not by the remaining 20. Twenty-five of 29 patients were identified as males with urothelial cancer of bladder origin, and a prior smoking history was reported by 18 of 29 patients. Durable clinical benefit was defined as progression-free survival longer than 6 months, and TCR features were also tested against progression-free and overall survival. Blood samples yielded a median of around 150,000 T cells and more than 75,000 unique TCRs, with median clonality roughly 0.082. Whole exome sequencing and RNA sequencing of pretreatment tumors were performed alongside TCR sequencing in the same patients. On the study overall, not on this receptor specifically: A pretreatment peripheral blood TCR clonality below the median was linked to improved progression-free and overall survival. Small sample size (n of about 30) and many exploratory analyses mean the results are intended to be hypothesis-generating. At 3 weeks after the start of treatment, tumor-associated TCR clones in peripheral blood had expanded more in patients with durable benefit (n of about 20, p = 0.022).

Each PCR received spiked-in synthetic TCR analog templates so that absolute template abundance could be estimated from read counts. Using the immunoSEQ assay, TCRbeta CDR3 regions were amplified from genomic DNA with bias-controlled V and J gene primers. Sequencing of rearranged TCRbeta segments was performed at approximately 20X coverage. Per the source publication's procedure: Clustering was used to correct sequencing errors, and CDR3s were annotated against IMGT so that V, D and J genes could be assigned. Only productive TCRbeta rearrangements were used in downstream analyses, excluding out-of-frame or stop-codon sequences. Clonality was computed as one minus Shannon entropy normalized by the log of the number of unique productive sequences. Clones differing between time points or between blood and tumor were identified using Fisher's exact test with Benjamini-Hochberg correction, with an adjusted p below 0.01 applied as the threshold. The table was pulled from immuneACCESS by TCRdb, which kept in-frame rearrangements only. Such tables lose some clones; where checked, under half of the loss comes from unresolved V genes, and the rest has no known cause. That table gives V, J and clone size, and the DNA gave D and trimming. Here the sample has about 88,000 clones; around nine tenths occur a single time. 8% to 9.5% of the sample is taken by the ten largest.

A cohort of around 29 patients with locally advanced or metastatic urothelial carcinoma, treated at Memorial Sloan Kettering on a trial protocol, was included. Peripheral blood mononuclear cells were collected pretreatment and during treatment, with between 1 and 8 total time points obtained per patient. The Qiagen DNeasy Blood extraction kit was used to purify genomic DNA from total PBMCs and tumor samples. PBMCs were collected pretreatment and during treatment and were isolated and stored as previously described. The chain joins TRBV2 to TRBJ1-3, and TRBD1 may be the D gene, going by 6 matching bases. The source is a man in his 60s with urothelial cancer. Material: PBMCs, obtained around atezolizumab (anti-PD-L1) treatment. The DNA sequence reads TGTGCCAGCAGTAATGACAGGAGTTCGTCTGGAAACACCATATATTTT. Translated, this is CASSNDRSSSGNTIYF.